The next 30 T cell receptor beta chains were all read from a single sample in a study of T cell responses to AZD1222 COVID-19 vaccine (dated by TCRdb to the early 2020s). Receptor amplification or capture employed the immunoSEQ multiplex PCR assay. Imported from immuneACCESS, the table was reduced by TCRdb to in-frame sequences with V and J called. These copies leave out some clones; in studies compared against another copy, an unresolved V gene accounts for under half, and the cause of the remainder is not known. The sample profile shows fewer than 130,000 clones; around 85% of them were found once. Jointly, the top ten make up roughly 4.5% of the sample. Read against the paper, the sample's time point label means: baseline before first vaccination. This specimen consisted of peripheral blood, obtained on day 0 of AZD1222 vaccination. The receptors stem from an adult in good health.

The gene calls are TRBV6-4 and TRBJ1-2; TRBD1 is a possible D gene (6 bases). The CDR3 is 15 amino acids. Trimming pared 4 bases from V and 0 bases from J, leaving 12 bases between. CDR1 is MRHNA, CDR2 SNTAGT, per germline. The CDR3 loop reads CASSGRTAPNYGYTF. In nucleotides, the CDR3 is TGTGCCAGCAGTGGGAGGACAGCTCCTAACTATGGCTACACCTTC.

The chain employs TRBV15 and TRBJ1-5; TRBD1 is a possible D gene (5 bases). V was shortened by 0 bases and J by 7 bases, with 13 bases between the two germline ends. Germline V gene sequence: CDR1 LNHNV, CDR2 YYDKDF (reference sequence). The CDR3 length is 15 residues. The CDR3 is CATSRDKAGSQPQHF. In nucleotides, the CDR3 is TGTGCCACCAGCAGAGATAAGGCAGGGTCACAGCCCCAGCATTTT.

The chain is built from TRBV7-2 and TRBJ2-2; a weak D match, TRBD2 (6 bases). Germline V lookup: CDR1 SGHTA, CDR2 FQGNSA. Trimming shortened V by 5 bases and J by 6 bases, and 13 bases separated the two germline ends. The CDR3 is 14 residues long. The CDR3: CASSLGTWPGELFF. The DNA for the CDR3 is TGTGCCAGCAGCCTAGGGACTTGGCCCGGGGAGCTGTTTTTT.

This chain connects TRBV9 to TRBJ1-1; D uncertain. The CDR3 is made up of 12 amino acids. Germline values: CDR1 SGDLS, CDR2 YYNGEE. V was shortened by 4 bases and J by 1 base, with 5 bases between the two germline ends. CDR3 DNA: TGTGCCAGCAGCCGTAAGAACACTGAAGCTTTCTTT. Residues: CASSRKNTEAFF.

CDR3 DNA: TGTGCCAGCAGCTTAGCGAACAGGGGTGGTGAAAAACTGTTTTTT. This gives the protein CASSLANRGGEKLFF. The V gene is TRBV7-6, the J gene TRBJ1-4; 7 nucleotides match TRBD1. Germline assignment: CDR1 SGHVS and CDR2 FNYEAQ. The CDR3 consists of 15 residues. The ends lost 0 bases at V and 7 bases at J; junction bases unmatched: 5.

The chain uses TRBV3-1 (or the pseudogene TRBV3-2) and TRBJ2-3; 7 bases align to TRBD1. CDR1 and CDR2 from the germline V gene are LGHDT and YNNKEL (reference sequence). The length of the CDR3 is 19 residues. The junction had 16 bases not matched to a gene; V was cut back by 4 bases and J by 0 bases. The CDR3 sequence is CASSRGPGTVYSSTDTQYF. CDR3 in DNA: TGTGCCAGCAGCCGAGGACCCGGGACAGTATATTCTAGCACAGATACGCAGTATTTT.

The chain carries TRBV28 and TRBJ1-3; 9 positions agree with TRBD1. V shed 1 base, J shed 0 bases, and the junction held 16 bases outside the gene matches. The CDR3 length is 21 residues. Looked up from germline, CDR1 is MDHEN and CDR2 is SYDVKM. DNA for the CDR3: TGTGCCAGCAGTTTATCCTACAGGGGGCTTCGCAGGTTTAACTCTGGAAACACCATATATTTT. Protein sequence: CASSLSYRGLRRFNSGNTIYF.

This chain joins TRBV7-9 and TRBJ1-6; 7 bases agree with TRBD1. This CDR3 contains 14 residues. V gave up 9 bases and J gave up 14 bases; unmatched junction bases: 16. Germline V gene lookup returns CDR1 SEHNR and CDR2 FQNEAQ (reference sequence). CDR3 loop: CARPAGTAYRTLHF. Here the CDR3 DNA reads TGTGCCAGGCCCGCCGGGACAGCCTATCGCACCCTCCACTTT.

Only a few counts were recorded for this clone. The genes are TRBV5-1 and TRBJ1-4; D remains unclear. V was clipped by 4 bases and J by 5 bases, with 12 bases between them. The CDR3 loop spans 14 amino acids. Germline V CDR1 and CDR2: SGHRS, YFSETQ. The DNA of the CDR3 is TGCGCCAGCAGCCGGGCCGGCCCCAATGAAAAACTGTTTTTT. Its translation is CASSRAGPNEKLFF.

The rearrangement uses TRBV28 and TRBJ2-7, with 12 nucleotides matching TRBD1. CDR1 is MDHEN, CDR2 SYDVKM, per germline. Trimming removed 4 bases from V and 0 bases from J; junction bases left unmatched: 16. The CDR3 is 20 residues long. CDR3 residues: CASSSSPRDRGLSYSYEQYF. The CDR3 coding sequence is TGTGCCAGCAGTTCATCGCCCCGGGACAGGGGGCTTTCCTACTCCTACGAGCAGTACTTC.

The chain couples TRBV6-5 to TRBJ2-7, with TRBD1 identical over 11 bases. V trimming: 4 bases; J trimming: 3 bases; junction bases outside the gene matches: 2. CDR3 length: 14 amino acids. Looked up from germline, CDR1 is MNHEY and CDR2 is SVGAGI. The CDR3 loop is CASSSGQGVYEQYF. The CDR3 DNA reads TGTGCCAGCAGTTCGGGACAGGGGGTCTACGAGCAGTACTTC.

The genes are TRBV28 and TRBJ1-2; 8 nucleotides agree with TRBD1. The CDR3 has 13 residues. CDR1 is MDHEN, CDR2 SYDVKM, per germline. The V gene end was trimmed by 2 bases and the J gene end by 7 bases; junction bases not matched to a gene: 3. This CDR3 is CASSLGDRSGYTF. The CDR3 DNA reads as TGTGCCAGCAGTTTAGGGGACAGGTCTGGCTACACCTTC.

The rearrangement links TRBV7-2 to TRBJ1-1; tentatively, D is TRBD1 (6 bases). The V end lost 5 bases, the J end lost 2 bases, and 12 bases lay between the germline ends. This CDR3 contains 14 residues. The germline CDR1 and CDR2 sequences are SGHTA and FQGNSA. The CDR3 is CASSRLQGNTEAFF. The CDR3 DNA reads TGTGCCAGCAGCCGTCTACAGGGTAACACTGAAGCTTTCTTT.

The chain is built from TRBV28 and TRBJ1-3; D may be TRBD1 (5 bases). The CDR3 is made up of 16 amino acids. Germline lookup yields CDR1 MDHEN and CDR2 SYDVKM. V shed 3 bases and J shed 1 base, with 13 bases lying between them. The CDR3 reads CASSFRGNPSGNTIYF. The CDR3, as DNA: TGTGCCAGCAGTTTTAGGGGTAACCCATCTGGAAACACCATATATTTT.

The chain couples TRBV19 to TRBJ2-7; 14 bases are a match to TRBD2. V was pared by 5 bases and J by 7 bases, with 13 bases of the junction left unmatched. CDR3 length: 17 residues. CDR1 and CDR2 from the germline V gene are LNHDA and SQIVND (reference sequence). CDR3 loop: CASSPLQGTSGSREQYF. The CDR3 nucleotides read TGTGCCAGTAGTCCGCTTCAAGGGACTAGCGGGAGTAGGGAGCAGTACTTC. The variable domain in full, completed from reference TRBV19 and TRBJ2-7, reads DGGITQSPKYLFRKEGQNVTLSCEQNLNHDAMYWYRQDPGQGLRLIYYSQIVNDFQKGDIAEGYSVSREKKESFPLTVTSAQKNPTAFYLCASSPLQGTSGSREQYFGPGTRLTVT.

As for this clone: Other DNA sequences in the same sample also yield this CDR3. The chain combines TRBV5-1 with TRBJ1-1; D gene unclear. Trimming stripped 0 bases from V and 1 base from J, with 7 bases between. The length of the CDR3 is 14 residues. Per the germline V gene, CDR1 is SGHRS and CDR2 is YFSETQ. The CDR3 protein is CASSLVAGNTEAFF. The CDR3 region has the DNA TGCGCCAGCAGCTTGGTGGCGGGGAACACTGAAGCTTTCTTT.

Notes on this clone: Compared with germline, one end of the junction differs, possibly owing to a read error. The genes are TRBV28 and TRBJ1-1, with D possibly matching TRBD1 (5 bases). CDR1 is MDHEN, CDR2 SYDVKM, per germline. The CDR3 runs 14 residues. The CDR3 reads CASITGGWNSEAFF. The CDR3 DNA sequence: TGTGCCAGCATTACGGGGGGGTGGAACTCTGAAGCTTTCTTT.

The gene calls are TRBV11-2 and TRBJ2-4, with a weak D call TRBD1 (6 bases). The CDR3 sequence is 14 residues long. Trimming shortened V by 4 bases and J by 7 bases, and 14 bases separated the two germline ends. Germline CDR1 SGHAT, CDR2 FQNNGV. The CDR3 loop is CASSWIQGVNIQYF. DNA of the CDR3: TGTGCCAGCAGCTGGATACAGGGTGTCAACATTCAGTACTTC.

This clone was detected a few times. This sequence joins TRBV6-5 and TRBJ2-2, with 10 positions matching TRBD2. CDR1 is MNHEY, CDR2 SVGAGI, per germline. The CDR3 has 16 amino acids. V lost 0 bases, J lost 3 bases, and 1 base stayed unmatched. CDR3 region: CASSYSAGGHTGELFF. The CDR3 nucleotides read TGTGCCAGCAGTTACTCAGCGGGGGGGCACACCGGGGAGCTGTTTTTT.

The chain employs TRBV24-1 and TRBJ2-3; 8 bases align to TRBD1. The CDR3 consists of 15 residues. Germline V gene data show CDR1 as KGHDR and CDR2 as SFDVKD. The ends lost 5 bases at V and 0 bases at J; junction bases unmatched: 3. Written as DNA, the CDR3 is TGTGCCACCAGTGCCTGGACAGGGAGCACAGATACGCAGTATTTT. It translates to CATSAWTGSTDTQYF.

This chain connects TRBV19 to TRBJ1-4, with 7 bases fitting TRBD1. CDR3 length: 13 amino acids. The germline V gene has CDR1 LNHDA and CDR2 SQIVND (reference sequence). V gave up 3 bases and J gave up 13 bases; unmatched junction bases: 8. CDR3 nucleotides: TGTGCCAGTAGTATTGAGGGGGCGCTTAGACTGTTTTTT. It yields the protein CASSIEGALRLFF.

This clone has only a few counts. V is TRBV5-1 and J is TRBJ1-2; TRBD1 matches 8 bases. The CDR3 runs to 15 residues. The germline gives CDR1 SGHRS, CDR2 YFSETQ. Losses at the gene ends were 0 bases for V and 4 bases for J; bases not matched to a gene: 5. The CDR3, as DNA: TGCGCCAGCAGCTTGGTCGGACAGGGCGGCTATGGCTACACCTTC. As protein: CASSLVGQGGYGYTF. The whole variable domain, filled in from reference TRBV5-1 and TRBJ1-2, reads KAGVTQTPRYLIKTRGQQVTLSCSPISGHRSVSWYQQTPGQGLQFLFEYFSETQRNKGNFPGRFSGRQFSNSRSEMNVSTLELGDSALYLCASSLVGQGGYGYTFGSGTRLTVV.

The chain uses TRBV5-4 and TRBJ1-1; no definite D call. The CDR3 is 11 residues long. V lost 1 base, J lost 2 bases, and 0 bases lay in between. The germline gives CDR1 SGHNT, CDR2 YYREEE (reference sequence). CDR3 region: CASSLNTEAFF. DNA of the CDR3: TGTGCCAGCAGCTTGAACACTGAAGCTTTCTTT.

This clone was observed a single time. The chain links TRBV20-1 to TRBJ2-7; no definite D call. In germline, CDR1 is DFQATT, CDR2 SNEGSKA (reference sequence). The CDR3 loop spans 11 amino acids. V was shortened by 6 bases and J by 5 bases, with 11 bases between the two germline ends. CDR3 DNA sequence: TGCAGTGCCGCCGACGGGCACGAGCAGTACTTC. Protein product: CSAADGHEQYF.

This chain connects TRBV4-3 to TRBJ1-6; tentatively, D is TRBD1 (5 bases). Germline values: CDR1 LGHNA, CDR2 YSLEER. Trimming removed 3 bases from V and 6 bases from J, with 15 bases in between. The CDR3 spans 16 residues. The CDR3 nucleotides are TGCGCCAGCAGCCAGGACCGGGACGGGTTTAATTCACCCCTCCACTTT. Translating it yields CASSQDRDGFNSPLHF.

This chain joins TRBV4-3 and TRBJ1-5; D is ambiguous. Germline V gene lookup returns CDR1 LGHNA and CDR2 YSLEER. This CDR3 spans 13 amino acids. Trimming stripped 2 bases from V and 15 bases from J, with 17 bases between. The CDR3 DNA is TGCGCCAGCAGCCAATATCCTCGTCGGGGTTTGCATTTT. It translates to CASSQYPRRGLHF.

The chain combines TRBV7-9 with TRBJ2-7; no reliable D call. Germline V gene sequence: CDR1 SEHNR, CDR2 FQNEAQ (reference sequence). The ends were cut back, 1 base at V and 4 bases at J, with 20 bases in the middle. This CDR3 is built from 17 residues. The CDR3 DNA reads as TGTGCCAGCAGCTTAGAGAAGGCTGCCACAGCAGCTTACGAGCAGTACTTC. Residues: CASSLEKAATAAYEQYF.

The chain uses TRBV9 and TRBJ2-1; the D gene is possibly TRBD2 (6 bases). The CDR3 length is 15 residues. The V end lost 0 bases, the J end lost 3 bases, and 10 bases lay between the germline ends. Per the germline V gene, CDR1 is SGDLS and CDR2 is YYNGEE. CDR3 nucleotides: TGTGCCAGCAGCGTAGATAGCGGAGACTACAATGAGCAGTTCTTC. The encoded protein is CASSVDSGDYNEQFF.

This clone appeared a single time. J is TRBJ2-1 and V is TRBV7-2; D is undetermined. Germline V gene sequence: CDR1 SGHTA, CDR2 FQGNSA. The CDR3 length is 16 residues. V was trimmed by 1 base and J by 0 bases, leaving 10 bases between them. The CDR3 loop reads CASSLVVLDSYNEQFF. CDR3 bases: TGTGCCAGCAGCTTAGTAGTGCTAGACTCCTACAATGAGCAGTTCTTC. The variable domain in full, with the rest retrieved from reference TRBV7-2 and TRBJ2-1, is GAGVSQSPSNKVTEKGKDVELRCDPISGHTALYWYRQSLGQGLEFLIYFQGNSAPDKSGLPSDRFSAERTGGSVSTLTIQRTQQEDSAVYLCASSLVVLDSYNEQFFGPGTRLTVL.

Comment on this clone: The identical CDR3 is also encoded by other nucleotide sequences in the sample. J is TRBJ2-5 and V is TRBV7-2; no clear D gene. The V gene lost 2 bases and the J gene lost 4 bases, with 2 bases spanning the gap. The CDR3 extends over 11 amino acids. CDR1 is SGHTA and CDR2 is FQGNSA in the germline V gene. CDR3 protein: CASSLTETQYF. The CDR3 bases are TGTGCCAGCAGCTTAACAGAGACCCAGTACTTC.